These T cell receptor beta chains were read from a single sample in a study of regulatory T cells in long-lasting Graves disease. TCRdb reprocessed the multiplex PCR reads with MiXCR, giving one entry per CDR3 protein. This sample has a few hundred thousand distinct CDR3 sequences, with about 14% found just once. These same records also appear under a second study, on T cells in Graves' hyperthyroidism and ophthalmopathy.

Sample: peripheral blood mononuclear cells (PBMCs), taken at new diagnosis, from a patient treated with antithyroid drugs. These receptors were obtained from a man aged 25-40 years with Graves disease. CDR3s leave out the opening cysteine and the closing phenylalanine or tryptophan. Each record gives: V gene, J gene, CDR3 protein.

v_call: TRBV10-3; j_call: TRBJ2-1; cdr3_aa: AISPGQGNHNEQF
v_call: TRBV12-3/TRBV12-4; j_call: TRBJ2-2; cdr3_aa: AQGGRTGELF
v_call: TRBV19; j_call: TRBJ2-1; cdr3_aa: ASTGTSGRAVYNEQF
v_call: TRBV28; j_call: TRBJ2-7; cdr3_aa: ASSPPVIPASHEQY
v_call: TRBV5-1; j_call: TRBJ2-7; cdr3_aa: ASSLAGLATYEQY
v_call: TRBV3-1; j_call: TRBJ2-1; cdr3_aa: ASSQGNVGNEQF
v_call: TRBV24-1; j_call: TRBJ1-2; cdr3_aa: ATSSSGAPYGYT
v_call: TRBV18; j_call: TRBJ2-5; cdr3_aa: ASSPDPLAETQY
v_call: TRBV18; j_call: TRBJ2-1; cdr3_aa: ASSPTLPGGPHFNEQF
v_call: TRBV12-3/TRBV12-4; j_call: TRBJ1-1; cdr3_aa: ASSFGAANTEAF
v_call: TRBV20-1; j_call: TRBJ2-5; cdr3_aa: SGGTDGRVETQY
v_call: TRBV6-2/TRBV6-3; j_call: TRBJ2-7; cdr3_aa: ASSEYMDYEQY
v_call: TRBV4-1; j_call: TRBJ2-1; cdr3_aa: ASSQEGGGFMNEQF
v_call: TRBV20-1; j_call: TRBJ2-3; cdr3_aa: SARDEGDTQY
v_call: TRBV20-1; j_call: TRBJ2-5; cdr3_aa: SVSSAAQETQY
v_call: TRBV2; j_call: TRBJ2-3; cdr3_aa: ASSVGTSGRSDTQY
v_call: TRBV10-3; j_call: TRBJ2-1; cdr3_aa: AIRPRGGNIEQF
v_call: TRBV7-6; j_call: TRBJ2-5; cdr3_aa: ASSTTGRETQY
v_call: TRBV18; j_call: TRBJ2-3; cdr3_aa: ASSRGTQFTDTQY
v_call: TRBV12-3/TRBV12-4; j_call: TRBJ2-3; cdr3_aa: ASFAGGPIDTQY
v_call: TRBV27; j_call: TRBJ2-7; cdr3_aa: ASSQDRASYEQY
v_call: TRBV20-1; j_call: TRBJ2-1; cdr3_aa: SAPPGGYYNEQF
v_call: TRBV7-9; j_call: TRBJ2-3; cdr3_aa: ASSLVLAGYTDTQY
v_call: TRBV29-1; j_call: TRBJ1-2; cdr3_aa: SVDTTPGQGAGGYT
v_call: TRBV20-1; j_call: TRBJ2-7; cdr3_aa: SARATSGVLSYEQY
v_call: TRBV6-1; j_call: TRBJ1-4; cdr3_aa: AARLQGAGEKLF
v_call: TRBV14; j_call: TRBJ2-3; cdr3_aa: ASRQGASDTQY
v_call: TRBV6-1; j_call: TRBJ2-7; cdr3_aa: ASRSSGREYEQY
v_call: TRBV7-2; j_call: TRBJ2-3; cdr3_aa: ASRSPGGTDTQY
v_call: TRBV27; j_call: TRBJ2-7; cdr3_aa: ASSRTGTTREQY
v_call: TRBV24-1; j_call: TRBJ2-7; cdr3_aa: ATSDLSWRQY
v_call: TRBV6-2/TRBV6-3; j_call: TRBJ2-1; cdr3_aa: ASSYSQREVEF
v_call: TRBV10-3; j_call: TRBJ2-7; cdr3_aa: AISYTGGTYEQY
v_call: TRBV20-1; j_call: TRBJ2-7; cdr3_aa: SARPAGGNEQY
v_call: TRBV29-1; j_call: TRBJ1-2; cdr3_aa: SAGTGPNYGYT
v_call: TRBV15; j_call: TRBJ2-7; cdr3_aa: ATSRGLAGAYEQY
v_call: TRBV24-1; j_call: TRBJ1-2; cdr3_aa: ATSDNRQGYGYT
v_call: TRBV5-1; j_call: TRBJ2-7; cdr3_aa: ASSLGLRDGWEEQY
v_call: TRBV19; j_call: TRBJ1-5; cdr3_aa: ASSIELVRVQPQH
v_call: TRBV27; j_call: TRBJ2-7; cdr3_aa: ASSNRGVRALGHEQY
v_call: TRBV7-9; j_call: TRBJ2-7; cdr3_aa: ASSTGTKNAYEQY
v_call: TRBV29-1; j_call: TRBJ2-1; cdr3_aa: SVEDFEQF
v_call: TRBV7-2; j_call: TRBJ1-2; cdr3_aa: ASTPEGGYT
v_call: TRBV6-5; j_call: TRBJ2-7; cdr3_aa: ASSSSGGHYEQY
v_call: TRBV11-2; j_call: TRBJ2-2; cdr3_aa: ASSQDYYTGELF
v_call: TRBV19; j_call: TRBJ1-1; cdr3_aa: ASIRGTEAF